This T cell receptor (beta chain) is from a study of regulatory and conventional T cells in RAG deficiency. Generated by immunoSEQ multiplex PCR, the TCRdb table keeps only in-frame clones and is missing some. The profile shows approximately 46,000 clones, 85% to 90% of them singletons. Conventional CD4+ T cells were sorted from blood as CD25-low CD127-high cells. V lost 7 bases and J 6 bases, leaving 12 bases between the germline ends. CDR3 length: 13 residues. Germline CDR1 MNHNS, CDR2 SASEGT. Another study also made use of these data, one on regulatory T cells. That work contributes: Primers: 52 TRBV forward and 13 TRBJ reverse. Skewed V and J usage and few unique V-J pairs marked patient repertoires, most in Tregs.

The sequencing input was CD4+ effector T cells sorted from blood. The genes are TRBV6-1 and TRBJ1-4; no firm D call. This TCR was recovered from a human donor in good health. The CDR3 loop is CASKDGFYEKLFF. The DNA of the CDR3 is TGTGCCAGCAAGGACGGGTTTTATGAAAAACTGTTTTTT.